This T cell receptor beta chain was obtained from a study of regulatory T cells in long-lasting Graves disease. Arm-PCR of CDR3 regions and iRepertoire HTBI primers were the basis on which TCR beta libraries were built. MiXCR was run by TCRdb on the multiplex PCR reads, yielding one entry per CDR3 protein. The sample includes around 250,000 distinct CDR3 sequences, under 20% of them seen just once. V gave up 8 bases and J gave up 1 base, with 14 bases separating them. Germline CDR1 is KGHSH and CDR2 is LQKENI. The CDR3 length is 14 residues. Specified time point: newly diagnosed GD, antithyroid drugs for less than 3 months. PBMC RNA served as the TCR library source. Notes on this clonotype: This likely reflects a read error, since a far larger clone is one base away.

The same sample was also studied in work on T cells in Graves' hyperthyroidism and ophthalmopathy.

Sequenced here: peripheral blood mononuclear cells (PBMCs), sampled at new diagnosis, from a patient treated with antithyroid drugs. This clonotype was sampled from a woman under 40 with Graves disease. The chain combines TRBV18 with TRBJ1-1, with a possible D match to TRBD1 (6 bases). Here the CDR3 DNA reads TGTGCCAGCAGACCCACGACAGGGAACACTGAAGCTTTCTTT. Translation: CASRPTTGNTEAFF.